Following are 3 T cell receptor beta chains from one sample sequenced in a study of blood T cell repertoires in COVID-19. Method: immunoSEQ multiplex PCR; TCRdb's copy keeps in-frame clones and lacks some. The repertoire holds approximately 250,000 clones, with 80% to 90% as singletons. Sequencing input: peripheral blood. The source is a man aged 35 to 55 with acute or convalescent COVID-19.

The J gene is TRBJ2-6, the V gene TRBV4-1; 7 bases are a match to TRBD1. Germline values: CDR1 MGHRA, CDR2 YSYEKL. This CDR3 spans 17 amino acids. Trimming removed 6 bases from V and 0 bases from J; junction bases left unmatched: 8. As DNA, the CDR3 is TGCGCCAGCAGGCCCACAGGGGATAGCTCTGGGGCCAACGTCCTGACTTTC. Its translation: CASRPTGDSSGANVLTF.

The J gene is TRBJ1-2, the V gene TRBV2, with TRBD1 matching 9 bases. Germline values: CDR1 SNHLY, CDR2 FYNNEI. V was clipped by 3 bases and J by 5 bases; unmatched bases: 1. This CDR3 is 13 amino acids long. CDR3 bases: TGTGCCAGCAGTGACGGGACAGGGTATGGCTACACCTTC. Translated: CASSDGTGYGYTF.

This clone was counted a few times. The rearrangement joins TRBV29-1 to TRBJ2-7; weak D call: TRBD2 (6 bases). V was clipped by 2 bases and J by 6 bases, with 14 bases between them. Germline V gene sequence: CDR1 SQVTM, CDR2 ANQGSEA. The CDR3 extends over 13 amino acids. DNA for the CDR3: TGCAGCGTTGAAAGGGCGGAGGGAGGCGAGCAGTACTTC. It codes for CSVERAEGGEQYF.